This T cell receptor (beta chain) comes out of a study of graft-versus-host responses after intestinal transplantation. Study results and limitations: Patients who carried graft-donor T cell macrochimerism also had high graft-versus-host to host-versus-graft clonal ratios in their allografts. Early HvG declines after transplant were associated with peak circulating GvH clone levels.

About this clone: Its antigen is not known.

CDR3 length equals 14 residues. V lost 3 bases, J lost 1 base, and 9 bases lay in between. CDR1 SNHLY and CDR2 FYNNEI come from the germline V gene. Produced via immunoSEQ multiplex PCR; TCRdb's table is partial and in-frame only. The sample holds around 97,000 clones; roughly nine tenths are singletons and the top ten take over 0.15%. This specimen consisted of unstimulated CD4+ T cells sorted from spleen or lymph node cells, obtained before transplant. The rearrangement links TRBV2 to TRBJ1-1; no clear D. The source is a human donor who was the organ donor for an intestinal transplant. The CDR3 DNA reads as TGTGCCAGCAGTGATCTTGGGCAGAACACTGAAGCTTTCTTT. It translates to CASSDLGQNTEAFF.